This TCR beta chain was recovered during a study of identical twins. Study-wide findings and caveats: Out-of-frame alpha sequences shared by twins were enriched for low generation probability. Cord blood beta clonotypes present at high abundance carried fewer insertions; no such pattern appeared in memory repertoires. The models gave estimates that fell short of the out-of-frame TCR alpha sharing seen in monozygotic twins.

Of note for this clonotype: Antigen unknown.

Unique molecular identifiers were present on the cDNA, and a universal primer site came from template switching. A single record per CDR3 protein comes from TCRdb applying MiXCR to the 5' RACE reads. The data contain 1,800,000 or so distinct CDR3 sequences, about 32% of them singletons. This CDR3 spans 14 amino acids. V was cut by 4 bases and J by 15 bases, with 23 bases left in between. Looked up from germline, CDR1 is SGDLS and CDR2 is YYNGEE. The sequence came from a newborn girl in good health. The sequenced sample was cord blood. The V call is TRBV9, the J call TRBJ2-1; tentatively, D is TRBD1 (6 bases). DNA for the CDR3: TGTGCCAGCAGCTCTAAGGGGGACGGACGAGCTGGGTTCTTC. Translating it yields CASSSKGDGRAGFF.